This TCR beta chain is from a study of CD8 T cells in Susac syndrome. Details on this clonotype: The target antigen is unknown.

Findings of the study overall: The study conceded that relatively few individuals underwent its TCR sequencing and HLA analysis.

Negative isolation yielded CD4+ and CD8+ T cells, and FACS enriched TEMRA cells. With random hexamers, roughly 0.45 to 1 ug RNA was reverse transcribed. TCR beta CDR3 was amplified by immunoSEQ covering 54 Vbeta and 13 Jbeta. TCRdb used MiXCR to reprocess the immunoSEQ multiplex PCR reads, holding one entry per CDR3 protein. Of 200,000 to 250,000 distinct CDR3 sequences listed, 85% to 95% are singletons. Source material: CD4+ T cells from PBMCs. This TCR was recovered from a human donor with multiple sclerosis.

The CDR3 loop reads CSVRDRDSDFLYGYTF. CDR3 coding DNA: TGCAGCGTTAGAGACCGGGACAGCGACTTCCTCTATGGCTACACCTTC. The rearrangement uses TRBV29-1 and TRBJ1-2; TRBD1 aligns across 7 bases. With 5 bases clipped from V and 4 bases from J, the junction kept 16 bases outside the gene matches. Germline CDR1 reads SQVTM; CDR2 reads ANQGSEA. The CDR3 has 16 residues. The whole variable domain, filled in from reference TRBV29-1 and TRBJ1-2, reads SAVISQKPSRDICQRGTSLTIQCQVDSQVTMMFWYRQQPGQSLTLIATANQGSEATYESGFVIDKFPISRPNLTFSTLTVSNMSPEDSSIYLCSVRDRDSDFLYGYTFGSGTRLTVV.